This T cell receptor beta chain originates from a study of PD-1 blockade in classical Hodgkin lymphoma. Study results and caveats: Newly diagnosed patients and complete responders had comparable diversity at baseline. TCR diversity rose significantly by C4D1 in CD4+ but not CD8+ cells.

Regarding time point: cycle 4 day 1 (C4D1), after five to seven weeks of nivolumab. Exposure to brentuximab vedotin varied, and each patient had relapsed following autologous stem cell transplantation. On this clone itself: What it binds is not known.

Profiling relied on immunoSEQ multiplex PCR, and the TCRdb table lists in-frame clones only, not all of them. Of 40,000 to 55,000 clones listed, around 78% are singletons. This sequence was found in a human donor with classical Hodgkin lymphoma. Sequences were derived from peripheral blood mononuclear cells (PBMCs), sampled before the fourth cycle of nivolumab.

This chain's CDR3 is CASSQGHVNTEAFF. CDR3 DNA: TGCGCCAGCAGCCAGGGACACGTGAACACTGAAGCTTTCTTT. The chain carries TRBV5-1 and TRBJ1-1; maybe TRBD1 (6 bases). Germline V gives CDR1 SGHRS, CDR2 YFSETQ. V was shortened by 4 bases and J by 0 bases, with 10 bases between the two germline ends. The CDR3 is made up of 14 amino acids.